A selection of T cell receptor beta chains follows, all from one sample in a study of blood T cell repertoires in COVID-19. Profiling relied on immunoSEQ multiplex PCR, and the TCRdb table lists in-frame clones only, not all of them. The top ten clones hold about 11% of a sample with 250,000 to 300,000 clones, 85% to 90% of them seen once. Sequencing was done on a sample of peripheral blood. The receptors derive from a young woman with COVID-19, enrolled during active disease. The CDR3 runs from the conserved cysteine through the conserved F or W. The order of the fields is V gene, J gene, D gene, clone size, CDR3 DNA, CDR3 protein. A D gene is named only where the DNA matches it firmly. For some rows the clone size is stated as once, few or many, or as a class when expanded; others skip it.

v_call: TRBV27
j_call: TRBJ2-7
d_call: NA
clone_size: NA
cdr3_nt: TGTGCCAGCAGTTTATCTAGCCCCTTTGACGAGCAGTACTTC
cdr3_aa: CASSLSSPFDEQYF

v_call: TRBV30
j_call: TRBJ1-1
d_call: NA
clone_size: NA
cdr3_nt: TGTGCCTGGAGTCCCCTGTCTACTGAAGCTTTCTTT
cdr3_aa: CAWSPLSTEAFF

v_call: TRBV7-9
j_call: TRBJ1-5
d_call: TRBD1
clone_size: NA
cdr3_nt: TGTGCCAGCAGCCACTTTTGGGACAGGGGACCGCCGCAGCCCCAGCATTTT
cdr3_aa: CASSHFWDRGPPQPQHF

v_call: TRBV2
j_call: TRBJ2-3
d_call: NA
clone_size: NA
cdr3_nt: TGTGCCAGCAGTGAAGCGTTCCCGGGATCATCCGATACGCAGTATTTT
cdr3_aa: CASSEAFPGSSDTQYF

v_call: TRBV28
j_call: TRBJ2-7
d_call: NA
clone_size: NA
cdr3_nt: TGTGCCAGCAGTTTATTCGGGAGCGAGCAGTACTTC
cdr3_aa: CASSLFGSEQYF

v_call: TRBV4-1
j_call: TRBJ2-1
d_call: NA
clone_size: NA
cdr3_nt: TGCGCCAGCAGCGTCCAGGCTGGGGCTAGGGAGCAGTTCTTC
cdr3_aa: CASSVQAGAREQFF

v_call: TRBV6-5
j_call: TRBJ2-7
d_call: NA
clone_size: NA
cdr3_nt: TGTGCCAGCAGTTGGGGACTCGTGACCTACGAGCAGTACTTC
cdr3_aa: CASSWGLVTYEQYF

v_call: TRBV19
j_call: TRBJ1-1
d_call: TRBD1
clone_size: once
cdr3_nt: TGTGCCAGTAGTGAGCACAGGGGCCGGAACACTGAAGCTTTCTTT
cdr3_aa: CASSEHRGRNTEAFF

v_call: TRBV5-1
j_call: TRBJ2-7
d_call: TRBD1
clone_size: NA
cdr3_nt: TGCGCCAGCAGCTTAGCGACAGGGGAACCCTACGAGCAGTACTTC
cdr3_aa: CASSLATGEPYEQYF

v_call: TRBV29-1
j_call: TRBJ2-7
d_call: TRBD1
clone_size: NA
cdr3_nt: TGCAGCGTTGAGGGGACAGAAATGTACGAGCAGTACTTC
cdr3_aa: CSVEGTEMYEQYF

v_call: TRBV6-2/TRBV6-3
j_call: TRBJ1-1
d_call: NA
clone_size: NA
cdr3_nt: TGTGCCAGCAGTTACAGCGGGAAGGGACTGAACACTGAAGCTTTCTTT
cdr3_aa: CASSYSGKGLNTEAFF

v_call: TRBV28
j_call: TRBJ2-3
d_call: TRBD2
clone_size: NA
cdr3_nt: TGTGCCAGCACCCCCGGACTAGCGGGAGTGTGGGATACGCAGTATTTT
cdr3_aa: CASTPGLAGVWDTQYF

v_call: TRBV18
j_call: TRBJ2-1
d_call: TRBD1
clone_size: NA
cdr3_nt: TGTGCCAGCTCCACCGCCGGCGGACAGGGGAACAATGAGCAGTTCTTC
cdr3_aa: CASSTAGGQGNNEQFF

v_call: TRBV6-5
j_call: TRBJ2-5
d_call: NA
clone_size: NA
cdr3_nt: TGTGCCAGCAGTCGGACTTCTCAAGAGACCCAGTACTTC
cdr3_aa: CASSRTSQETQYF

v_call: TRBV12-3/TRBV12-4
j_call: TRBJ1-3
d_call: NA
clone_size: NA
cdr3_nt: TGTGCCTCCCAGGCTGGCTCTGGAAACACCATATATTTT
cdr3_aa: CASQAGSGNTIYF

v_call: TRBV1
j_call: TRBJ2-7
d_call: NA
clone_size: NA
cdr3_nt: TGCACCAGCCCAAGGGGGGGGACTAGCTCATACGAGCAGTACTTC
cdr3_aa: CTSPRGGTSSYEQYF

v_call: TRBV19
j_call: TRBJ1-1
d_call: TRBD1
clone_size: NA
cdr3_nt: TGTGCCAGTAGTAGACAGGGGATAGAATCTGTGAACACTGAAGCTTTCTTT
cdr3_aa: CASSRQGIESVNTEAFF

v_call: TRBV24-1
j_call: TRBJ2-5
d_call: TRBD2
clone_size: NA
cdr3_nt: TGTGCCACCAGTGATTTGGCGAGCGGGGAGGAAGGAGAGACCCAGTACTTC
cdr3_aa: CATSDLASGEEGETQYF

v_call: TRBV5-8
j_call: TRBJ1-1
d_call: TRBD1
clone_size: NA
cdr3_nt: TGTGCCAGCAGCCGGGGGACGGACAGGGTAACTGAAGCTTTCTTT
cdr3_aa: CASSRGTDRVTEAFF

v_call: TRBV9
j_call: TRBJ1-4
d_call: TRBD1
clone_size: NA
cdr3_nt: TGTGCCAGCAGCCTAAGAACGGGACAGAATGAAAAACTGTTTTTT
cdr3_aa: CASSLRTGQNEKLFF

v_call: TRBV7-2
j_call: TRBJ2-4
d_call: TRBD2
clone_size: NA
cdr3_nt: TGTGCCAGCAGCTTAGATCTAGCGGGGGGGAACATTCAGTACTTC
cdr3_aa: CASSLDLAGGNIQYF

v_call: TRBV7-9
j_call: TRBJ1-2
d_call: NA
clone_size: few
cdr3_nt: TGTGCCAGCAGCTTAGGTGAGGCGGAGGCTAACTATGGCTACACCTTC
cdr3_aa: CASSLGEAEANYGYTF

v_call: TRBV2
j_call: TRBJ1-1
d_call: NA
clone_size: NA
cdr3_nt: TGTGCCAGCATGTGGACTATGAACACTGAAGCTTTCTTT
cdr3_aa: CASMWTMNTEAFF

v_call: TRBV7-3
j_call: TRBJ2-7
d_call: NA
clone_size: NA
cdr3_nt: TGTGCCAGCAGCTTCCGGGGTTACGAGCAGTACTTC
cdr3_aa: CASSFRGYEQYF

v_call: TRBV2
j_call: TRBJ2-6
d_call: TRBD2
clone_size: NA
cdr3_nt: TGTGCCAGCAGTGTTCTAGCGGCCTCCGGGGCCAACGTCCTGACTTTC
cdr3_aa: CASSVLAASGANVLTF

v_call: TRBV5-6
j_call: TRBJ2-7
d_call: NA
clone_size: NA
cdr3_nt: TGTGCCAGCAGCTTTTTAGCGCCCTCCTACGAGCAGTACTTC
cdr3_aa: CASSFLAPSYEQYF

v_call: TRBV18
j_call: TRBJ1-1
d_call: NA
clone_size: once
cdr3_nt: TGTGCCAGCTCAGGGGACATTAACACTGAAGCTTTCTTT
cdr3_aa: CASSGDINTEAFF

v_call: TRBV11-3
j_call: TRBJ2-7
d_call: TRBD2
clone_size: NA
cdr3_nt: TGTGCCAGCAGCTCGGCCGGGACTAAATTTTCCTACGAGCAGTACTTC
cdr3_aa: CASSSAGTKFSYEQYF

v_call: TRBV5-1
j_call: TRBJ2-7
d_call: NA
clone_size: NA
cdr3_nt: TGCGCCAGCAGCTTGGCCGGGCAGGGTTGGAACTACGAGCAGTACTTC
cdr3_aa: CASSLAGQGWNYEQYF

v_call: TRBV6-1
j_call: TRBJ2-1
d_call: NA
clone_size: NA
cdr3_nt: TGTGCCAGCAGTGCACCGGATCCCGGGAGATACAATGAGCAGTTCTTC
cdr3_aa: CASSAPDPGRYNEQFF

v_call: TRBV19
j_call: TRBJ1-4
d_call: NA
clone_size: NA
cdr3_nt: TGTGCCAGTAGTATATTTCCTCCAGCGGGGTTGACTAATGAAAAACTGTTTTTT
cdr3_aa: CASSIFPPAGLTNEKLFF

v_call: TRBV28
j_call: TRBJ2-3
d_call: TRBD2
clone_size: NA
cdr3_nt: TGTGCCAGCAGTTTAACTAGCGGCTATAGCACAGATACGCAGTATTTT
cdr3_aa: CASSLTSGYSTDTQYF

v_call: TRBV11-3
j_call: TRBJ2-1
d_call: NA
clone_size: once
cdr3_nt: TGTGCCAGCAGCTTAGAGGGGGCGAGCTCCTACAATGAGCAGTTCTTC
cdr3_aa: CASSLEGASSYNEQFF

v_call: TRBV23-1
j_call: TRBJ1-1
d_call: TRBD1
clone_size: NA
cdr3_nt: TGCGCCAGCAGTCAAAGGGACAGGGGGAAGGCTTTCTTT
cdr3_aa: CASSQRDRGKAFF

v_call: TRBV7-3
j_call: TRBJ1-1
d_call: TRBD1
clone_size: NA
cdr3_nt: TGTGCCAGCAGCTTAAAACGGGACAGGGGGCGACGGGGCACTGAAGCTTTCTTT
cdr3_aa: CASSLKRDRGRRGTEAFF

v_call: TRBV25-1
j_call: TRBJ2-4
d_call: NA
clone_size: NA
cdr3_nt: TGTGCCAGCAGTGGAGGGAGGACAGCCAAAAACATTCAGTACTTC
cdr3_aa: CASSGGRTAKNIQYF

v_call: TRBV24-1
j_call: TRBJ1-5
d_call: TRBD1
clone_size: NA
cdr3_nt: TGTGCCACCAGTGATACACAGGGGAATCAGCCCCAGCATTTT
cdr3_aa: CATSDTQGNQPQHF

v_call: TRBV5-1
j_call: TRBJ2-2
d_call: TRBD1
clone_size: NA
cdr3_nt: TGCGCCAGCAGCGTAACAGGGGGCGGGGAAACCGGGGAGCTGTTTTTT
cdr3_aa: CASSVTGGGETGELFF

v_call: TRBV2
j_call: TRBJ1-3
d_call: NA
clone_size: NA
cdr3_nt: TGTGCCAGCATGCCGCGGGGGGCGGGAAACACCATATATTTT
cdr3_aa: CASMPRGAGNTIYF

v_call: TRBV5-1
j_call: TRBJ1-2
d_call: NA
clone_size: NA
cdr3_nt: TGCGCCAGCAGCTTGGGGGCGGCATGGACAGCCGTCTATGGCTACACCTTC
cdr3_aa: CASSLGAAWTAVYGYTF

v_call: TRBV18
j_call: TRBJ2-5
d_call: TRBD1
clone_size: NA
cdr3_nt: TGTGCCAGCTCCACAGGGGGAGGAGAGACCCAGTACTTC
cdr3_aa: CASSTGGGETQYF